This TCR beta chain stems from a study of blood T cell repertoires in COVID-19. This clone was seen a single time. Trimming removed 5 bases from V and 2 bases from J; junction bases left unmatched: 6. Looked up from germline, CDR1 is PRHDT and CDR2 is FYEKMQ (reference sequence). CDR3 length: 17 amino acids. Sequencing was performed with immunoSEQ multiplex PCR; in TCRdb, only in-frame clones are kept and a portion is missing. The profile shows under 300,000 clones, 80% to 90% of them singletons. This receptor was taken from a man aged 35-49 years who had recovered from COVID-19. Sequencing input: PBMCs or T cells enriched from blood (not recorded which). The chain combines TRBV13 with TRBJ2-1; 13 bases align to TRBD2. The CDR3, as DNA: TGTGCCAGCAGCCACAGACTAGCGGGGGGCCCCTACAATGAGCAGTTCTTC. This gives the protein CASSHRLAGGPYNEQFF.